Listed below are T cell receptor beta chains from one sample, sequenced in a study of blood T cell repertoires in COVID-19. Repertoires were generated with immunoSEQ multiplex PCR, while TCRdb's copy carries only in-frame clones and drops some. The table has 50,000 to 70,000 clones, approximately 84% seen once. Sequenced input: peripheral blood. The receptors here all came from a man aged 65-85 years with active COVID-19. Each CDR3 is given with its conserved first and last residue. A D gene is named only where the DNA matches it firmly. Clone size appears in some rows only: once, few, many, or a class for an expanded clone.

d_call,clone_size,j_call,v_call,cdr3_aa,cdr3_nt
TRBD2,few,TRBJ2-7,TRBV7-9,CASSLQASGSYEQYF,TGTGCCAGCAGCCTCCAGGCTAGCGGGAGCTACGAGCAGTACTTC
NA,once,TRBJ1-1,TRBV29-1,CSVRGLRGTEAFF,TGCAGCGTTCGGGGGTTAAGGGGCACTGAAGCTTTCTTT
TRBD2,once,TRBJ2-3,TRBV6-6,CASSRQGLAGRDTQYF,TGTGCCAGCAGTCGACAGGGACTAGCGGGTCGAGATACGCAGTATTTT
NA,NA,TRBJ2-3,TRBV28,CASSNQGNADTQYF,TGTGCCAGCAGTAACCAGGGAAATGCAGATACGCAGTATTTT
NA,once,TRBJ1-1,TRBV28,CASRAPQNTEAFF,TGTGCCAGCAGGGCCCCTCAAAACACTGAAGCTTTCTTT
TRBD1,NA,TRBJ1-4,TRBV18,CASSPGTGYEKLFF,TGTGCCAGCTCACCCGGGACAGGGTATGAAAAACTGTTTTTT
NA,NA,TRBJ1-2,TRBV5-1,CASSTAGGDYGYTF,TGCGCCAGCAGCACGGCGGGAGGGGACTATGGCTACACCTTC
NA,NA,TRBJ2-5,TRBV2,CASHEGELEETQYF,TGTGCCAGCCATGAGGGAGAACTAGAAGAGACCCAGTACTTC
TRBD2,NA,TRBJ2-2,TRBV11-1,CASSTGLASTGELFF,TGTGCCAGCAGCACGGGACTAGCGAGCACCGGGGAGCTGTTTTTT
TRBD2,NA,TRBJ2-3,TRBV7-8,CASSFGTSGGVNTQYF,TGTGCCAGCAGCTTCGGGACTAGCGGGGGTGTAAATACGCAGTATTTT
TRBD2,NA,TRBJ2-7,TRBV6-2/TRBV6-3,CASSGTSGTYEQYF,TGTGCCAGCAGCGGGACTAGCGGAACCTACGAGCAGTACTTC
NA,NA,TRBJ2-1,TRBV20-1,CSASHRTPSYNEQFF,TGCAGTGCGAGTCACAGGACCCCCTCCTACAATGAGCAGTTCTTC
NA,NA,TRBJ1-5,TRBV7-8,CASSGAGNQPQHF,TGTGCCAGCAGCGGGGCCGGCAATCAGCCCCAGCATTTT
TRBD2,once,TRBJ2-7,TRBV11-3,CASSSTSGGSSYEQYF,TGTGCCAGCAGCTCCACTAGCGGGGGGAGCTCCTACGAGCAGTACTTC
NA,NA,TRBJ2-7,TRBV9,CASSVAPGEGEQYF,TGTGCCAGCAGCGTAGCTCCAGGGGAGGGCGAGCAGTACTTC
TRBD2,NA,TRBJ2-7,TRBV20-1,CSASASGSVYEQYF,TGCAGTGCTAGTGCCAGCGGGAGTGTTTACGAGCAGTACTTC
TRBD1,once,TRBJ2-7,TRBV7-2,CASSLGQGAYEQYF,TGTGCCAGCAGCCTAGGACAGGGGGCTTACGAGCAGTACTTC
NA,NA,TRBJ1-4,TRBV28,CASSATGEKLFF,TGTGCCAGCAGTGCCACAGGTGAAAAACTGTTTTTT
NA,NA,TRBJ1-4,TRBV4-3,CASSQDFGGASEKLFF,TGCGCCAGCAGCCAAGATTTTGGGGGCGCGAGTGAAAAACTGTTTTTT
NA,NA,TRBJ1-3,TRBV19,CASGFKTPAGNTIYF,TGTGCCAGTGGTTTCAAGACACCAGCAGGAAACACCATATATTTT
TRBD1,NA,TRBJ2-7,TRBV4-3,CASSQDPGQGAGAHEQYF,TGCGCCAGCAGCCAAGACCCGGGACAGGGGGCGGGAGCGCACGAGCAGTACTTC
NA,NA,TRBJ2-1,TRBV25-1,CATSRGNEQFF,TGTGCCACCTCAAGAGGAAATGAGCAGTTCTTC
NA,NA,TRBJ1-1,TRBV6-5,CASSYSKPGEAFF,TGTGCCAGCAGTTACTCGAAGCCGGGAGAAGCTTTCTTT
TRBD1,NA,TRBJ2-4,TRBV18,CASSRQGVDIQYF,TGTGCCAGCTCACGGCAGGGGGTGGACATTCAGTACTTC
TRBD2,NA,TRBJ2-7,TRBV5-1,CASSLGLAGDAYEQYF,TGCGCCAGCAGCCTCGGACTAGCGGGTGATGCCTACGAGCAGTACTTC
TRBD1,NA,TRBJ2-3,TRBV20-1,CSASNFQGARTDTQYF,TGCAGTGCTAGTAATTTTCAGGGGGCTCGAACAGATACGCAGTATTTT
TRBD1,NA,TRBJ1-1,TRBV6-5,CASRETGSGPEAFF,TGTGCCAGCAGAGAGACAGGGTCGGGACCTGAAGCTTTCTTT
NA,NA,TRBJ2-1,TRBV3-1/TRBV3-2,CASSQVNRLGTNEQFF,TGTGCCAGCAGCCAAGTAAACAGGCTCGGCACCAATGAGCAGTTCTTC